This TCR beta chain appears in the sequencing data of a study of prognosis after radiotherapy for stage I lung cancer (dated by TCRdb to the early 2020s). Looking at the study overall: Between early 2018 and 2019, some 18 stage I NSCLC patients were enrolled in Nanjing, China. All patients were regarded as medically inoperable, because of comorbidities in about a dozen patients and refusal of surgery in roughly 7 patients. Of the enrolled patients, fourteen had newly diagnosed primary stage I lung tumors, while roughly 5 had oligometastatic NSCLC following surgical resection of the primary tumor. SBRT was delivered in 3 to 5 fractions with a biologically effective dose of at least 100 Gy, and image-guided IMRT or VMAT was used for delivery. Tumor histology was squamous cell carcinoma in seven or eight patients and adenocarcinoma in about a dozen. About 20% of the 19 patients developed distant metastases after SBRT, at a median of around 7 months; the other 15 showed no significant progression. The cohort included about twelve men and over 5 women, with a median age of roughly 74 years and a range of about 53 to 90 years. A total of about 40 blood samples from approximately 20 patients were sequenced, with one sample obtained before and one obtained after SBRT for each patient. In every patient, SBRT was given without any concurrent therapy. Peripheral blood TCR beta repertoires were profiled in stage I NSCLC patients before and after stereotactic body radiotherapy, and the repertoires were related to distant failure. On the study overall, not on this receptor specifically: All reported P values were unadjusted for multiple comparisons. No determination of tumor specificity was made for expanded TCR clones. TRBV and TRBJ usage frequencies reportedly differed by metastasis status, in two V genes at baseline and in ten or so V and two J genes after SBRT. Unique TCR clone counts fell after SBRT (median about 9,300 before versus roughly 6,900 after; Wilcoxon paired P=0.011). The small cohort and short follow-up limited the study, so independent validation of the findings is needed. Post-SBRT Shannon entropy and its change from baseline were lower in patients who developed distant metastases; baseline Shannon entropy was not associated with metastases.

This clonotype was observed many times. What antigen it recognizes has not been identified. Qualities for individual bases were not recorded, and no much larger clone is one base off. According to the germline V gene, CDR1 reads SQVTM and CDR2 reads ANQGSEA. Trimming leaves V shorter by 1 base and J shorter by 2 bases, with the junction holding 0 bases beyond the gene matches. Taken from cysteine to phenylalanine, the CDR3 has 15 residues. CDR3 DNA only is kept here, 45 bases in frame from base 1. Two rounds of multiplex PCR were used to amplify the TCR beta CDR3 region from genomic DNA. In the first round of PCR, primers specific to each TRBV and TRBJ gene were used, and the primer sequences are filed in Chinese patent CN105087789A. The second PCR round used universal primers. The Roche High Pure PCR Template Preparation Kit was used to extract genomic DNA from frozen PBMCs. An Illumina HiSeq 3000 was used to sequence the libraries paired-end with 151 bp reads. The authors' analysis ran thus. CutAdapt was used to remove raw reads lacking the multiplex PCR primer sequences. PEAR was used to merge high-quality paired reads into contigs. By alignment to reference sequences, MiXCR assigned TRB V, D and J gene segments to each contig. CDR3 sequences were clustered by base quality and sequence similarity to remove sequencing errors. Shannon entropy normalized by the natural log of productive TCR sequence number was used as the measure of diversity. One minus Shannon entropy divided by the natural log of the number of unique clonotypes was used as the definition of clonality. Using the Youden index from ROC curves, the researchers picked the repertoire-metric cut-offs for progression-free survival, and all analyses were carried out in R 3.5.3. TCRdb's own reprocessing of the public reads used fastp at Q25 and MiXCR and kept productive beta chains. Identical CDR3 protein sequences are pooled into one entry, listed with their most common genes and DNA. The V and J calls and clone size are TCRdb's, not the authors'. The sample table holds around 30,000 distinct CDR3 sequences, of which less than 40% were seen once. About an eighth of the sample lies in the top ten.

No patient had a history of other malignancies or prior chemotherapy or radiotherapy, and all had node-negative disease on CT and PET/CT. Around 6 milliliters of peripheral venous blood were drawn into EDTA tubes at each of two time points. PBMCs were isolated by Ficoll-Paque Plus density-gradient centrifugation. Right after collection, samples were placed at -80 degrees C and kept there until analysis. The clonotype comes from a donor aged 50 or older with non-small cell lung cancer. Recombination connected TRBV29-1 to TRBJ2-1, with 12 bases matching TRBD2. The sequencing used PBMCs, collected before or after stereotactic body radiation therapy (not recorded which). At the DNA level, the sequence is TGCAGCGTTGAAGGACTAGCGGGGGCCTACAATGAGCAGTTCTTC. This translates into CSVEGLAGAYNEQFF.